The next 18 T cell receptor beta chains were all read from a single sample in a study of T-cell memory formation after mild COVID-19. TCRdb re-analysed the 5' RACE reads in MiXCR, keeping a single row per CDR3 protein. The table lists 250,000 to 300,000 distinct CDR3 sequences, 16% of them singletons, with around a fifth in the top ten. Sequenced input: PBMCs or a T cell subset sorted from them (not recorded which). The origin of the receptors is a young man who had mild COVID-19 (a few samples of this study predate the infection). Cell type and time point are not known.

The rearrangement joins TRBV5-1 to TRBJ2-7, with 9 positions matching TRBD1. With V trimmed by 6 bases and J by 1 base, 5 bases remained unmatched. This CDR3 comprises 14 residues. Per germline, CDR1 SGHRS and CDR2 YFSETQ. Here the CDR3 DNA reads TGCGCCAGCACCCGGGACAGGGTTTCCTACGAGCAGTACTTC. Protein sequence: CASTRDRVSYEQYF.

The CDR3 loop is CASSQEVGARNRFLHF. The CDR3 DNA follows: TGCGCCAGCAGCCAGGAAGTGGGAGCTAGAAATCGATTCCTCCACTTT. The rearrangement uses TRBV4-3 and TRBJ1-6, with D hard to call. CDR1 and CDR2 (germline): LGHNA, YSLEER. Trimming took off 3 bases at V and 15 bases at J, with 24 bases between the two ends. This CDR3 is built from 16 residues.

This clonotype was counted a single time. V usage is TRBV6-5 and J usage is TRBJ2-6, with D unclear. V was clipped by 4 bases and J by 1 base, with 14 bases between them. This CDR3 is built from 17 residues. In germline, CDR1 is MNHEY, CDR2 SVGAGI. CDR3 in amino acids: CASSSRWRSSGANVLTF. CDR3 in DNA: TGTGCCAGCAGTTCCCGGTGGCGTAGTTCTGGGGCCAACGTCCTGACTTTC.

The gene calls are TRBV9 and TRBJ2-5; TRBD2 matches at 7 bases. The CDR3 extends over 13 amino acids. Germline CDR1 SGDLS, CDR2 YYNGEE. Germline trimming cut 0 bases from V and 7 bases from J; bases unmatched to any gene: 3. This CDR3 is CASSVGGLGTQYF. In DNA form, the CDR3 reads TGTGCCAGCAGCGTAGGCGGACTAGGGACCCAGTACTTC.

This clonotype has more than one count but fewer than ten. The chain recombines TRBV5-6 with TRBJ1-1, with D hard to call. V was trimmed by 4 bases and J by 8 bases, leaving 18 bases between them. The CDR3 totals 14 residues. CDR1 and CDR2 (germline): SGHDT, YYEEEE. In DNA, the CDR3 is TGTGCCAGCAGCCTATTTAGTCCAGCGGGGGAAGCTTTCTTT. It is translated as CASSLFSPAGEAFF. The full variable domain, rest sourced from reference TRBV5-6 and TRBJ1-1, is DAGVTQSPTHLIKTRGQQVTLRCSPKSGHDTVSWYQQALGQGPQFIFQYYEEEERQRGNFPDRFSGHQFPNYSSELNVNALLLGDSALYLCASSLFSPAGEAFFGQGTRLTVV.

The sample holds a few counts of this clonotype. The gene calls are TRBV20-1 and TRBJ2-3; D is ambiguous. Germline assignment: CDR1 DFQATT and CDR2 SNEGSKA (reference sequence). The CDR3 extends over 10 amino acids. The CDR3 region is CSPASDTQYF. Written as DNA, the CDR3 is TGCAGCCCGGCCTCAGATACGCAGTATTTT.

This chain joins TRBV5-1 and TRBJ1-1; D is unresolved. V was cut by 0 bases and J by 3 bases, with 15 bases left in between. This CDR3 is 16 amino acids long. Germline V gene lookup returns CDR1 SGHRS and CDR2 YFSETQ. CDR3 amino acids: CASSLGPEVGYTEAFF. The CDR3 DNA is TGCGCCAGCAGCTTGGGCCCTGAAGTCGGGTACACTGAAGCTTTCTTT.

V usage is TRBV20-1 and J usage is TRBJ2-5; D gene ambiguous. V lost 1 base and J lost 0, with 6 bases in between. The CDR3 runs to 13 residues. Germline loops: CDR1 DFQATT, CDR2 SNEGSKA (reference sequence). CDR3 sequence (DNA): TGCAGTGCTAGAGTGGGGTACCAAGAGACCCAGTACTTC. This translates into CSARVGYQETQYF.

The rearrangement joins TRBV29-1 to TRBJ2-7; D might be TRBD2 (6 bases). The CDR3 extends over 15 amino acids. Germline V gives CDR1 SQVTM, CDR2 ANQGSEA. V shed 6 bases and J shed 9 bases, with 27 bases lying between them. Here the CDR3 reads CSVGDRDSGGGAQYF. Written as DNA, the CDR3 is TGCAGCGTCGGGGACCGGGACTCGGGTGGGGGAGCGCAGTACTTC.

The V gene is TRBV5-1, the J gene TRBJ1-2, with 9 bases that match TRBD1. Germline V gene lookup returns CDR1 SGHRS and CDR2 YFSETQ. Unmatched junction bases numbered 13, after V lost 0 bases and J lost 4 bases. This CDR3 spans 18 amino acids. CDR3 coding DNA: TGCGCCAGCAGCTTGGAAAGGACAGGGGCCCGCGGAACCTATGGCTACACCTTC. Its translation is CASSLERTGARGTYGYTF. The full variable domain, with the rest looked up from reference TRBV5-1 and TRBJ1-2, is KAGVTQTPRYLIKTRGQQVTLSCSPISGHRSVSWYQQTPGQGLQFLFEYFSETQRNKGNFPGRFSGRQFSNSRSEMNVSTLELGDSALYLCASSLERTGARGTYGYTFGSGTRLTVV.

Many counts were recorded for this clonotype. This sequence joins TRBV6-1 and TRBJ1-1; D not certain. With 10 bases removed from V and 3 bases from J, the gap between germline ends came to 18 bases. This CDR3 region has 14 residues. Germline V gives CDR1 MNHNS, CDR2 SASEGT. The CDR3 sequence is CATDSKETHTEAFF. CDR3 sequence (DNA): TGTGCCACCGACTCCAAGGAGACCCACACTGAAGCTTTCTTT.

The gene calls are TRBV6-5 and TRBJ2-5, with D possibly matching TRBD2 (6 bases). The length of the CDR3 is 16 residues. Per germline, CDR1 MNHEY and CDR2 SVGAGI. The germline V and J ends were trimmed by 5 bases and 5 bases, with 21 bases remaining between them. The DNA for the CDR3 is TGTGCCAGCAGTGGGGTCGGAGCGGGCGGGGTGGAGACCCAGTACTTC. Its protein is CASSGVGAGGVETQYF.

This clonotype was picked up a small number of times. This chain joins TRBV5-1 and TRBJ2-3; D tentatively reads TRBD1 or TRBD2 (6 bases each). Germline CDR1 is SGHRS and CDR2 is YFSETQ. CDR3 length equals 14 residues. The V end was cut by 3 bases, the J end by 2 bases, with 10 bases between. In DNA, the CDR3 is TGCGCCAGCAGCTGGGGGGCACCCACAGATACGCAGTATTTT. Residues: CASSWGAPTDTQYF.

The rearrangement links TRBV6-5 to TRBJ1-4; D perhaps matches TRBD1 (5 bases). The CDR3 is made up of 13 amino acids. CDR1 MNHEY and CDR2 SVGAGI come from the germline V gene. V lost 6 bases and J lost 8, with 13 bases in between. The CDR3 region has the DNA TGTGCCAGCAGCTTACGGCAGGGCGAAAAACTGTTTTTT. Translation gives CASSLRQGEKLFF.

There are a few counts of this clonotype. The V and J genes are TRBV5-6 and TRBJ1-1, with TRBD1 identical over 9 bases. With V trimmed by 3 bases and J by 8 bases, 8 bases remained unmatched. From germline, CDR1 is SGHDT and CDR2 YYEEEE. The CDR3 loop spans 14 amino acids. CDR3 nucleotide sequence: TGTGCCAGCAGCTGGATACCGGGACAGGGCGAAGCTTTCTTT. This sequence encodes CASSWIPGQGEAFF.

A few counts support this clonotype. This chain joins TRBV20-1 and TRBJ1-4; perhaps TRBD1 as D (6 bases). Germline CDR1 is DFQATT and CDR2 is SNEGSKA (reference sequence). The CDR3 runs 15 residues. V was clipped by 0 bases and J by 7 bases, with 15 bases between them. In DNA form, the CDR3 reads TGCAGTGCTAGAGATCTAAGAGGGGGTAGTGAAAAACTGTTTTTT. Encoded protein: CSARDLRGGSEKLFF.

The CDR3 nucleotides are TGTGCCACCAGCACCGCGGGTTACCAGCCCCAGCATTTT. Its protein is CATSTAGYQPQHF. The rearrangement links TRBV15 to TRBJ1-5; D not certain. This CDR3 has 13 residues. V was pared by 4 bases and J by 7 bases, with 11 bases between. Germline CDR1 and CDR2: LNHNV and YYDKDF (reference sequence).

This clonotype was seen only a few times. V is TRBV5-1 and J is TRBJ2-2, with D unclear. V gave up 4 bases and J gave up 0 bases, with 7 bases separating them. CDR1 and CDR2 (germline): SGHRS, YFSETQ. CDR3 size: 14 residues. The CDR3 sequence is CASSAATNTGELFF. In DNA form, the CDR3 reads TGCGCCAGCAGCGCGGCTACGAACACCGGGGAGCTGTTTTTT.